This is a list of T cell receptor beta chains from one sample in a study of CD8+ T cells in alopecia areata. The assay was immunoSEQ multiplex PCR, and TCRdb's table has in-frame clones only and misses some. This sample has 130,000 or so clones, with around 86% found just once. The source was CD8+ T cells sorted from blood, collected at week 4, from a patient treated with tofacitinib. These receptor sequences come from a human donor with alopecia areata. Each CDR3 is given with its conserved first and last residue. A D gene is named only where the DNA matches it firmly. The size entry is marked missing in some rows and otherwise reads once, few, many or a size class.

V	J	size	D	DNA	CDR3
TRBV27	TRBJ2-1	.	.	TGTGCCAGCAGTTTATCGATAGGGGGTACCAATGAGCAGTTCTTC	CASSLSIGGTNEQFF
TRBV19	TRBJ2-5	.	TRBD2	TGTGCCAGTAGACCGGGACTAGCCGAAGAGACCCAGTACTTC	CASRPGLAEETQYF
TRBV27	TRBJ1-1	.	.	TGTGCCAGCAGTTTCGCAGGGCGTGGCACTGAAGCTTTCTTT	CASSFAGRGTEAFF
TRBV29-1	TRBJ2-1	.	.	TGCAGCGTGGAGCCGGAAGATGAGCAGTTCTTC	CSVEPEDEQFF
TRBV27	TRBJ2-7	.	.	TGTGCCAGCAGCCGGACAGCGGTTTCCTACGAGCAGTACTTC	CASSRTAVSYEQYF
TRBV19	TRBJ2-2	once	TRBD2	TGTGCCAGCGGACTAGCGGGGTACACCGGGGAGCTGTTTTTT	CASGLAGYTGELFF
TRBV4-1	TRBJ2-7	.	.	TGCGCCAGCAGCCAAGATCCTGACAGACTCTACGAGCAGTACTTC	CASSQDPDRLYEQYF
TRBV7-2	TRBJ2-7	once	.	TGTGCCAGCAGCCCCCCCGGCGGTACCTACGAGCAGTACTTC	CASSPPGGTYEQYF
TRBV5-1	TRBJ2-2	.	.	TGCGCCAGCAGCTACTGGACCGGGGAGCTGTTTTTT	CASSYWTGELFF
TRBV7-2	TRBJ2-3	.	TRBD2	TGTGCCAGCAGCTTAGAGACTAGCCCTAGCACAGATACGCAGTATTTT	CASSLETSPSTDTQYF
TRBV7-2	TRBJ2-1	.	.	TGTGCCAGCAGCTTAGCGGGAGCCTCGTTCTTC	CASSLAGASFF
TRBV9	TRBJ2-1	.	.	TGTGCCAGCAGCTCTCGGACTCCCTACAATGAGCAGTTCTTC	CASSSRTPYNEQFF
TRBV6-5	TRBJ2-3	.	.	TGTGCCAGCTCCGGGGTCAGCTTAGATACGCAGTATTTT	CASSGVSLDTQYF
TRBV6-1	TRBJ2-7	.	TRBD1	TGTGCCAGCAGTGAATACCGGGACAGATCTGCTTACGAGCAGTACTTC	CASSEYRDRSAYEQYF
TRBV27	TRBJ2-7	.	.	TGTGCCAGCAGTTCAGGGACCTACGAGCAGTACTTC	CASSSGTYEQYF
TRBV23-1	TRBJ1-5	.	.	TGCGCCAGGATGACAGCTAGTAGCAATCAGCCCCAGCATTTT	CARMTASSNQPQHF
TRBV7-9	TRBJ1-1	.	.	TGTGCCAGCAGCTTAGCGCCAGGGAACACTGAAGCTTTCTTT	CASSLAPGNTEAFF
TRBV14	TRBJ2-3	once	.	TGTGCCAGCAGCCAAGACGCCGTACAGCCTAGCACAGATACGCAGTATTTT	CASSQDAVQPSTDTQYF
TRBV7-9	TRBJ2-1	.	.	TGTGCCAGCAGCCCTGAGGGTGCACGGAACAATGAGCAGTTCTTC	CASSPEGARNNEQFF
TRBV27	TRBJ2-1	.	TRBD2	TGTGCCAGCAGTTTTACGGGAGGGCCGAGCGATGAGCAGTTCTTC	CASSFTGGPSDEQFF
TRBV7-9	TRBJ2-5	.	.	TGTGCCAGCAGCTTAGTACAGGGCGAGACCCAGTACTTC	CASSLVQGETQYF
TRBV13	TRBJ2-1	.	TRBD1	TGTGCCAGCAGCCACGGACAGGGAGGCAATGAGCAGTTCTTC	CASSHGQGGNEQFF
TRBV2	TRBJ2-2	.	.	TGTGCCGGTCGGACGGCCACAACGAACACCGGGGAGCTGTTTTTT	CAGRTATTNTGELFF
TRBV14	TRBJ1-1	.	.	TGTGCCAGCAGCCGAGGCACTGAAGCTTTCTTT	CASSRGTEAFF
TRBV7-9	TRBJ2-6	.	.	TGTGCCAGCAGCTTAGATTGGTCCTCTGGGGCCAACGTCCTGACTTTC	CASSLDWSSGANVLTF
TRBV27	TRBJ1-2	once	.	TGTGCCAGCAGTTTTACCGGGACATCCCTCGAGGGCTATGGCTACACCTTC	CASSFTGTSLEGYGYTF
TRBV14	TRBJ1-1	.	.	TGTGCCAGCAGCTCGTCGAACACTGAAGCTTTCTTT	CASSSSNTEAFF
TRBV19	TRBJ2-7	few	.	TGTGCCAGTAGCCTCGGGTTCGGGAGCTCCTACGAGCAGTACTTC	CASSLGFGSSYEQYF
TRBV5-4	TRBJ2-1	.	.	TGTGCCAGCACCAACGGCCTGGTTCAGCAGTTCTTC	CASTNGLVQQFF
TRBV30	TRBJ1-2	.	TRBD1	TGTGCCTGGAGGCTACAGGGGAACTATGGCTACACCTTC	CAWRLQGNYGYTF
TRBV5-1	TRBJ2-1	.	.	TGCGCCAGCAGCTTGGGGACTGGATCCGATGAGCAGTTCTTC	CASSLGTGSDEQFF
TRBV5-1	TRBJ1-2	.	.	TGCGCCAGCAGCTTGACAGGTTGGGATGGCTACACCTTC	CASSLTGWDGYTF
TRBV27	TRBJ2-7	.	.	TGTGCCAGCAGGAGGGATCGCTCCTACGAGCAGTACTTC	CASRRDRSYEQYF
TRBV6-1	TRBJ2-7	.	.	TGTGCCAGCAGTCCCACGGGACTCTACGAGCAGTACTTC	CASSPTGLYEQYF
TRBV30	TRBJ2-7	.	TRBD1	TGTGCCTGGAGTGTCAGGGGGCGCTACGAGCAGTACTTC	CAWSVRGRYEQYF
TRBV2	TRBJ2-1	.	.	TGTGCCAGCTCTCAGGGACAGCGGGGGCAGTTCTTC	CASSQGQRGQFF
TRBV14	TRBJ2-6	.	.	TGTGCCAGCAGCCAAGTACGGAGCTCTGGGGCCAACGTCCTGACTTTC	CASSQVRSSGANVLTF
TRBV11-2	TRBJ2-1	.	.	TGTGCCATGCTACGGCGATCGCCCTACAATGAGCAGTTCTTC	CAMLRRSPYNEQFF
TRBV6-1	TRBJ2-2	.	.	TGTGCCAGCAGTGAAATCTGGGGGCAGGACACCGGGGAGCTGTTTTTT	CASSEIWGQDTGELFF
TRBV11-2	TRBJ2-1	.	TRBD2	TGTGCCAGCAGCACCACTAGCGGATACAATGAGCAGTTCTTC	CASSTTSGYNEQFF
TRBV5-1	TRBJ2-1	once	TRBD1	TGCGCCAGCAGCCAGGACAGGAGCTCCTACAATGAGCAGTTCTTC	CASSQDRSSYNEQFF
TRBV7-9	TRBJ2-7	.	TRBD2	TGTGCCAGCAGCCCCTCCGGGACTAGCATCGACGAGCAGTACTTC	CASSPSGTSIDEQYF
TRBV6-5	TRBJ2-3	.	TRBD2	TGTGCCAGCAGTTCTCTAGCGGGGGGGCCTAAAGATACGCAGTATTTT	CASSSLAGGPKDTQYF
TRBV2	TRBJ2-3	once	.	TGTGCCAGCAGTGACATCACAGATACGCAGTATTTT	CASSDITDTQYF
TRBV29-1	TRBJ2-7	.	.	TGCAGCGTTGGGGGGACCTCCTACGAGCAGTACTTC	CSVGGTSYEQYF
TRBV7-9	TRBJ1-2	.	.	TGTGCCAGCAGCCCCTGGGGGGTGACCTATGGCTACACCTTC	CASSPWGVTYGYTF
TRBV27	TRBJ1-4	.	TRBD1	TGTGCCAGCAGCCCAGACAGGGGAAGGAGAAAACTGTTTTTT	CASSPDRGRRKLFF
TRBV6-5	TRBJ2-5	.	.	TGTGCCAGCAGCTCGAGGGCCAACTATGGAGAGACCCAGTACTTC	CASSSRANYGETQYF
TRBV2	TRBJ2-7	once	.	TGTGCCAGCAGCACCCCCAAGTACGAGCAGTACTTC	CASSTPKYEQYF